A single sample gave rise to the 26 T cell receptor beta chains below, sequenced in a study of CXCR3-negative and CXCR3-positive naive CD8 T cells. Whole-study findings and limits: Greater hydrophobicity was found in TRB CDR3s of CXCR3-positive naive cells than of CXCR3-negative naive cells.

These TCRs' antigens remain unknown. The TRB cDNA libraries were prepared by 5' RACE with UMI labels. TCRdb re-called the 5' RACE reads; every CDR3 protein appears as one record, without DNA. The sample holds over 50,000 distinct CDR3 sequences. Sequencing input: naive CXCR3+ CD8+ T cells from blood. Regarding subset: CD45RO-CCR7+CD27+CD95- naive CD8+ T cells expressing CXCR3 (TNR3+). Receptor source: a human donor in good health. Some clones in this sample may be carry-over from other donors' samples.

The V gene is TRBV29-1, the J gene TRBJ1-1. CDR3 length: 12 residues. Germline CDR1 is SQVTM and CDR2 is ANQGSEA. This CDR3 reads CSVGTANTEAFF.

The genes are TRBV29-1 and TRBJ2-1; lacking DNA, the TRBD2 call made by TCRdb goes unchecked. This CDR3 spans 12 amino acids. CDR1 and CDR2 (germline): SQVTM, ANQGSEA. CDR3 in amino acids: CSGGGTYNEQFF.

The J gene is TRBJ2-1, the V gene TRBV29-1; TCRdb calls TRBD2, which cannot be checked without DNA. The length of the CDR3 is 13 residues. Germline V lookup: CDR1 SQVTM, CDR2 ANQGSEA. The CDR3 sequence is CSVASVPYNEQFF.

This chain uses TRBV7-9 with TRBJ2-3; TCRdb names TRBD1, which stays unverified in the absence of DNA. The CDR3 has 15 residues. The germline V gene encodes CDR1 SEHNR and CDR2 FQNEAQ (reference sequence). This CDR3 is CAGSYLGGATDTQYF.

The CDR3 reads CASSSFRRDADTQYF. The rearrangement joins TRBV6-4 to TRBJ2-3; without DNA, the TCRdb call of TRBD2 cannot be checked. CDR1 and CDR2 from the germline V gene are MRHNA and SNTAGT. The CDR3 runs 15 residues.

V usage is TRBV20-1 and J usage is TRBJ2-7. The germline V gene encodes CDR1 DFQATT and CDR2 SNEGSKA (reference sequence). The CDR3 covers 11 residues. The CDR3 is CSALKVYEQYF.

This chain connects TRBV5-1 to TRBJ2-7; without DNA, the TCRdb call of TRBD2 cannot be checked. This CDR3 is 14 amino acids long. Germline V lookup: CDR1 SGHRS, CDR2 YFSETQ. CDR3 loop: CASSLAGGHYEQYF.

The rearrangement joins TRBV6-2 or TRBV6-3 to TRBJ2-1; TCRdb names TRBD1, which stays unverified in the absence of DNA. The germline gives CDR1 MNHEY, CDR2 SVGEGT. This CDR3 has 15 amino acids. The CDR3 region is CASSYLGQGLNEQFF.

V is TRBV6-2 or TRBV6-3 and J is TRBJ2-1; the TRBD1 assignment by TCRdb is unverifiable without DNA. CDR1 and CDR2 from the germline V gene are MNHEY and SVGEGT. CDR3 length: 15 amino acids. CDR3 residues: CASSNYRTGDHEQFF.

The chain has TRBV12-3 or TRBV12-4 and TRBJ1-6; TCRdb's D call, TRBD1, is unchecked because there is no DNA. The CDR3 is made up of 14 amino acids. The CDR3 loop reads CASRAGTDNSPLHF.

CDR3 in amino acids: CASSLADMTPGYEQYF. The chain recombines TRBV7-6 with TRBJ2-7. This CDR3 is built from 16 residues. Germline V lookup: CDR1 SGHVS, CDR2 FNYEAQ.

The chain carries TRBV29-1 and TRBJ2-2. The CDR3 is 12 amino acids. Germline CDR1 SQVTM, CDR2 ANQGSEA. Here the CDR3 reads CSVVRDTGELFF.

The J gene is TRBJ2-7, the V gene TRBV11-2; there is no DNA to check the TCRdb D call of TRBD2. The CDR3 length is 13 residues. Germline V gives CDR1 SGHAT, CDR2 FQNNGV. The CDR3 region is CASSYNGGWEQYF.

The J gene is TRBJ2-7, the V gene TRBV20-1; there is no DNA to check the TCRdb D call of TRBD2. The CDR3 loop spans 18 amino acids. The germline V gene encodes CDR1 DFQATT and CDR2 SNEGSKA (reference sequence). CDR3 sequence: CSAPLPAPSGGHSYEQYF.

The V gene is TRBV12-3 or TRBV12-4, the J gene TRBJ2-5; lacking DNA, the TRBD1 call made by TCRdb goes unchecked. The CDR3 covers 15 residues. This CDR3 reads CASTKQGSVVETQYF.

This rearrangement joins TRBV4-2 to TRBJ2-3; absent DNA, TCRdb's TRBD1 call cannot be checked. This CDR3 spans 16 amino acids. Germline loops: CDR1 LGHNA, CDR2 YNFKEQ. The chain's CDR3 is CASSQTQGPTTDTQYF.

CDR3 sequence: CASSQGQGEAYEQYF. This chain links TRBV4-3 with TRBJ2-7; TCRdb returns TRBD1, unconfirmable since there is no DNA. The CDR3 runs to 15 residues. Germline CDR1 LGHNA, CDR2 YSLEER.

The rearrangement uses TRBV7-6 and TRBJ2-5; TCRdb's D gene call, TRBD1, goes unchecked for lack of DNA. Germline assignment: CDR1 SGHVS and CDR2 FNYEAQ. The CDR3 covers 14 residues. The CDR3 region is CASSLVEGKETQYF.

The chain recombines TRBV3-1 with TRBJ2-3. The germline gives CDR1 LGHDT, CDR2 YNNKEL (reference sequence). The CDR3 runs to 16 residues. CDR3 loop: CASSQDRGLGTDTQYF.

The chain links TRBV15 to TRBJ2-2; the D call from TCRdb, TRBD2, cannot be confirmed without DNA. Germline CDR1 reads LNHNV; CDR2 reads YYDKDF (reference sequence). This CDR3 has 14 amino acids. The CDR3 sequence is CATSREALAGELFF.

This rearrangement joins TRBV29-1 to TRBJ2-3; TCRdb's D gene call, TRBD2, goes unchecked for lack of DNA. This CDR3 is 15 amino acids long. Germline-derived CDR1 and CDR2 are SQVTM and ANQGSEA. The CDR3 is CSVSVAGQSTDTQYF.

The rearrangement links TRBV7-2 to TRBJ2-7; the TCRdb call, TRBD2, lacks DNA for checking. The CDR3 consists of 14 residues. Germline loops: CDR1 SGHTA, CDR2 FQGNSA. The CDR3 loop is CASSPIAGSYEQYF.

CDR3 loop: CASIPGLANTEAFF. The chain carries TRBV7-2 and TRBJ1-1. Germline CDR1 reads SGHTA; CDR2 reads FQGNSA. The CDR3 is made up of 14 amino acids.

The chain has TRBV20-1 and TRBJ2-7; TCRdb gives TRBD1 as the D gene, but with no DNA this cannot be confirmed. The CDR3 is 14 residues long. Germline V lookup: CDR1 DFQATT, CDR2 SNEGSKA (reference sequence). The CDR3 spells CSASPGTGPYEQYF.

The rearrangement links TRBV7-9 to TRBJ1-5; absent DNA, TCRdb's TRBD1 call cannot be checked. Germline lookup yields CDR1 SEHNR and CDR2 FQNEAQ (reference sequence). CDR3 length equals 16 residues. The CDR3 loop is CASSSHPGPLDQPQHF.

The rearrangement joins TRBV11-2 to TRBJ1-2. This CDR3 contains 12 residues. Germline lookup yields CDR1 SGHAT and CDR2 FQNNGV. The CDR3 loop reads CASSLDPYGYTF.